This passage covers 10 T cell receptor beta chains from one sample sequenced in a study of molecular identifiers for immune sequencing clone quantification. TCRdb re-analysed the PCR reads in MiXCR, keeping a single row per CDR3 protein. The table has approximately 500,000 distinct CDR3 sequences, approximately 25% seen once. Sequences were obtained from naive CD8+ T cells from blood, with Jurkat cell RNA spiked in. Sample subset: FACS-sorted CD8+CD4-CCR7+CD45RA+ naive T cells. The receptors come from a human donor in good health. Some libraries in this study had Jurkat cell RNA spiked in.

The chain joins TRBV6-6 to TRBJ2-7, with D possibly being TRBD2 (5 bases). V was pared by 4 bases and J by 7 bases, with 14 bases between. CDR1 is MNHNY, CDR2 SVGAGI, per germline (reference sequence). The CDR3 totals 13 residues. The CDR3 loop is CASSLLARDEQYF. DNA of the CDR3: TGTGCCAGCAGTTTACTGGCGAGGGATGAGCAGTACTTC.

Points on this clonotype: Given a much more abundant clone one base away, this may be a read error. The chain has TRBV24-1 and TRBJ2-2; D uncertain. CDR1 is KGHDR, CDR2 SFDVKD, per germline. The CDR3 is 13 residues long. CDR3 in DNA: TGTGCCACCGGTGACCCGAACACCGGGGAGCTGTTTTTT. It specifies CATGDPNTGELFF.

This clonotype was counted once. A single base separates this from a much larger clone, so it may be a read error. The gene calls are TRBV7-9 and TRBJ2-7, with 11 bases lining up with TRBD2. The germline gives CDR1 SEHNR, CDR2 FQNEAQ (reference sequence). The CDR3 extends over 15 amino acids. The ends lost 5 bases at V and 6 bases at J; junction bases unmatched: 9. CDR3 sequence: CASSLTSGRTFEQYF. The CDR3 nucleotides are TGTGCCAGCAGCCTAACTAGCGGGAGAACCTTCGAGCAGTACTTC.

In nucleotides, the CDR3 is TGTGCCAGCAGTTTCTGGGGAACTAACTATGGCTACACCTTC. As protein: CASSFWGTNYGYTF. The chain links TRBV27 to TRBJ1-2; D gene unclear. Per the germline V gene, CDR1 is MNHEY and CDR2 is SMNVEV (reference sequence). The CDR3 runs 14 residues. The germline V and J ends were trimmed by 3 bases and 0 bases, with 8 bases remaining between them.

The J gene is TRBJ2-2, the V gene TRBV27, with 10 nucleotides matching TRBD1. The CDR3 contains 16 residues. The germline CDR1 and CDR2 sequences are MNHEY and SMNVEV (reference sequence). J gave up 3 bases and V 6 bases, and 7 bases lay outside the gene matches. For the CDR3, the DNA is TGTGCCAGCAGCCCAACGGGACAGGGGTACACCGGGGAGCTGTTTTTT. Translation gives CASSPTGQGYTGELFF.

CDR3 nucleotides: TGCGCCAGCAGCCGAGGGACAGGGGACTACGAGCAGTACTTC. As protein: CASSRGTGDYEQYF. This chain uses TRBV4-3 with TRBJ2-7, with 10 bases matching TRBD1. Germline trimming cut 4 bases from V and 3 bases from J; bases unmatched to any gene: 3. Per germline, CDR1 LGHNA and CDR2 YSLEER. The length of the CDR3 is 14 residues.

J is TRBJ2-1 and V is TRBV7-6, with D uncertain. The CDR3 spans 16 residues. CDR1 SGHVS and CDR2 FNYEAQ come from the germline V gene. Deletions cut 4 bases from V and 0 bases from J, with 13 bases between. The CDR3 protein is CASSSDLLSSYNEQFF. In DNA, the CDR3 is TGTGCCAGCAGCTCCGATTTGTTGAGCTCCTACAATGAGCAGTTCTTC.

The chain joins TRBV11-2 to TRBJ2-1; D ambiguous. The CDR3 extends over 12 amino acids. Germline V lookup: CDR1 SGHAT, CDR2 FQNNGV. V gave up 1 base and J gave up 10 bases, with 8 bases separating them. The CDR3: CASSLVAHEQFF. The DNA for the CDR3 is TGTGCCAGCAGCTTAGTAGCCCACGAGCAGTTCTTC.

This clonotype was seen only a few times. The gene calls are TRBV7-9 and TRBJ1-3; the D gene is possibly TRBD1 (5 bases). The V and J ends lost 5 bases and 6 bases respectively, with 14 bases between them. The CDR3 runs to 14 residues. In germline, CDR1 is SEHNR, CDR2 FQNEAQ (reference sequence). As DNA, the CDR3 is TGTGCCAGCAGCACATCGGGGGAGCCAAACACCATATATTTT. As protein: CASSTSGEPNTIYF.

The chain joins TRBV7-9 to TRBJ2-7, with 7 positions matching TRBD2. V lost 2 bases to trimming and J lost 5 bases; unmatched junction nucleotides: 9. This CDR3 contains 15 residues. The V gene's germline CDR1 is SEHNR and CDR2 FQNEAQ (reference sequence). CDR3 sequence (DNA): TGTGCCAGCAGCTTATTTGTGGGAGGGCGGGACGAGCAGTACTTC. Its protein product is CASSLFVGGRDEQYF.